This TCR beta chain was sequenced for a study of OX40 agonist ivuxolimab in advanced cancers. Regarding the study as a whole: At 0.1 to 3.0 mg/kg and by week 6, clonal expansion occurred in CD4+ and CD8+ blood T cells.

V was shortened by 4 bases and J by 0 bases, with 15 bases between the two germline ends. Germline values: CDR1 KGHSH, CDR2 LQKENI. The CDR3 loop spans 16 amino acids. Data came from immunoSEQ multiplex PCR; TCRdb stores just in-frame clones and leaves some out. The sample lists 55,000 to 85,000 clones; roughly 84% were seen once. Turning to this clone: The antigen is unknown.

Sequenced here: CD4+ or CD8+ T cells sorted from blood, sampled in a trial of the OX40 agonist ivuxolimab. This TCR was sampled from an adult with an advanced solid tumor such as melanoma, head and neck, liver or kidney cancer. The chain carries TRBV18 and TRBJ1-1, with D possibly TRBD1 on 5 matching bases. The CDR3 protein is CASSQSRVPMNTEAFF. The CDR3 DNA reads as TGTGCCAGCTCACAAAGCAGGGTTCCCATGAACACTGAAGCTTTCTTT.